This T cell receptor beta chain originates from a study of blood T cell repertoires in COVID-19. Study context: The United States, Italy and Spain were the sources of the acute and convalescent COVID-19 samples. PBMCs, B-cell-depleted T cells, or T cells provided the cDNA or gDNA that made up the material.

Looked up from germline, CDR1 is SGHTA and CDR2 is FQGNSA. The V gene end was trimmed by 2 bases and the J gene end by 4 bases; junction bases not matched to a gene: 7. This CDR3 region has 15 residues. In the original workflow: Reference gene primer amplification gave nucleated cell count estimates. Produced via immunoSEQ multiplex PCR; TCRdb's table is partial and in-frame only. The V and J calls and clone size were taken over from that table, and D and trimming were inferred from the DNA. The repertoire holds roughly 100,000 clones, with roughly 82% as singletons. The sequence was collected from a human donor in a cohort sampled during active COVID-19. The sequenced sample consisted of peripheral blood. The chain joins TRBV7-2 to TRBJ2-5, with 7 positions matching TRBD1. The DNA of the CDR3 is TGTGCCAGCAGCTTACAACAGGGGAGCGGAGAGACCCAGTACTTC. Amino acid sequence: CASSLQQGSGETQYF. The full variable domain, its missing parts supplied by reference TRBV7-2 and TRBJ2-5, is GAGVSQSPSNKVTEKGKDVELRCDPISGHTALYWYRQSLGQGLEFLIYFQGNSAPDKSGLPSDRFSAERTGGSVSTLTIQRTQQEDSAVYLCASSLQQGSGETQYFGPGTRLLVL.